What follows are 23 T cell receptor beta chains derived from one specimen sequenced in a study of CD8 T cells in ankylosing spondylitis. In TCRdb, the 5' RACE reads were re-called with MiXCR into one record per CDR3 protein. Of just over 150,000 distinct CDR3 sequences in the sample, approximately 20% were seen once. Sequencing was performed on blood, either unsorted or a sorted T cell fraction (not recorded which). Source of these receptors: a male donor with ankylosing spondylitis or in good health (not recorded which).

This clonotype came up a few times. The rearrangement links TRBV11-2 to TRBJ2-5; 8 bases are a match to TRBD2. The CDR3 length is 16 residues. Germline loops: CDR1 SGHAT, CDR2 FQNNGV. V lost 1 base, J lost 1 base, and 5 bases stayed unmatched. In DNA form, the CDR3 reads TGTGCCAGCAGCTTAGGGCTAGCGGGTAGCCAAGAGACCCAGTACTTC. It is translated as CASSLGLAGSQETQYF. The full variable domain, rest sourced from reference TRBV11-2 and TRBJ2-5, is EAGVAQSPRYKIIEKRQSVAFWCNPISGHATLYWYQQILGQGPKLLIQFQNNGVVDDSQLPKDRFSAERLKGVDSTLKIQPAKLEDSAVYLCASSLGLAGSQETQYFGPGTRLLVL.

This clonotype was observed many times. The chain has TRBV20-1 and TRBJ1-1; 8 bases match TRBD1. The CDR3 covers 14 residues. The V gene end was trimmed by 5 bases and the J gene end by 4 bases; junction bases not matched to a gene: 9. CDR1 and CDR2 (germline): DFQATT, SNEGSKA (reference sequence). The CDR3 loop reads CSAPPRTGRTEAFF. The CDR3 bases are TGCAGTGCTCCCCCGCGGACAGGGCGCACTGAAGCTTTCTTT.

In its sample, this clonotype was seen many times. The gene calls are TRBV7-2 and TRBJ2-5, with 7 bases that match TRBD1. Germline-derived CDR1 and CDR2 are SGHTA and FQGNSA. The CDR3 is 13 residues long. V was clipped by 5 bases and J by 2 bases; unmatched bases: 2. This chain's CDR3 is CASSMGQQETQYF. CDR3 DNA: TGTGCCAGCAGCATGGGACAGCAAGAGACCCAGTACTTC.

This clonotype was found a few times. This chain connects TRBV30 to TRBJ2-1; the match to TRBD1 covers 11 bases. Looked up from germline, CDR1 is GTSNPN and CDR2 is SVGIG (reference sequence). The CDR3 totals 16 residues. V gave up 4 bases and J gave up 6 bases; unmatched junction bases: 11. The CDR3 spells CAWTRDRGGLSNEQFF. DNA for the CDR3: TGTGCCTGGACCCGGGACAGGGGGGGACTAAGCAATGAGCAGTTCTTC.

V is TRBV7-9 and J is TRBJ1-6; D possibly corresponds to TRBD1 (6 bases). V was pared by 3 bases and J by 14 bases, with 17 bases between. This CDR3 contains 14 residues. Germline CDR1 reads SEHNR; CDR2 reads FQNEAQ (reference sequence). The CDR3 sequence is CASSLDPTGSSLHF. The CDR3 DNA reads as TGTGCCAGCAGCTTGGACCCAACAGGGTCGTCCCTCCACTTT.

There are many counts of this clonotype. The chain employs TRBV5-4 and TRBJ2-2; D is unresolved. The V and J ends lost 7 bases and 7 bases respectively, with 8 bases between them. This CDR3 comprises 11 residues. Germline V CDR1 and CDR2: SGHNT, YYREEE (reference sequence). CDR3 region: CASEKIGELFF. CDR3 DNA: TGTGCCAGCGAGAAAATCGGGGAGCTGTTTTTT.

The CDR3 nucleotides are TGTGCCAGCAGCCCCCTTTCCGGGGAAACCGGGGAGCTGTTTTTT. Its translation: CASSPLSGETGELFF. The V gene is TRBV3-1, the J gene TRBJ2-2; tentative D call: TRBD2 (5 bases). This CDR3 comprises 15 residues. V lost 4 bases, J lost 5 bases, and 14 bases lay in between. Germline V lookup: CDR1 LGHDT, CDR2 YNNKEL (reference sequence).

V is TRBV12-3 or TRBV12-4 and J is TRBJ2-5; 8 bases agree with TRBD1. This CDR3 has 14 amino acids. With V trimmed by 5 bases and J by 4 bases, 6 bases remained unmatched. CDR3 DNA: TGTGCCAGCAGTCGGACAGGGCGTCGAGAGACCCAGTACTTC. This translates into CASSRTGRRETQYF.

The J gene is TRBJ2-7, the V gene TRBV29-1; perhaps TRBD1 as D (5 bases). V was pared by 6 bases and J by 2 bases, with 11 bases between. The germline CDR1 and CDR2 sequences are SQVTM and ANQGSEA. The CDR3 runs to 12 residues. CDR3 residues: CSVGPGTYEQYF. CDR3 in DNA: TGCAGCGTGGGGCCGGGTACCTACGAGCAGTACTTC.

The DNA of the CDR3 is TGTGCCAGCAGTGTTAGCGGGAGTAGTTACGAGCAGTACTTC. It encodes CASSVSGSSYEQYF. The genes are TRBV2 and TRBJ2-7; 9 bases align to TRBD2. The V gene's germline CDR1 is SNHLY and CDR2 FYNNEI. V was clipped by 4 bases and J by 4 bases; unmatched bases: 5. The CDR3 is 14 amino acids.

This clonotype showed up just a few times. This rearrangement joins TRBV2 to TRBJ2-7; TRBD2 might be the D (6 bases). The CDR3 is 15 amino acids. Germline assignment: CDR1 SNHLY and CDR2 FYNNEI. Trimming left V 6 bases short and J 3 bases short, with 18 bases between. The CDR3 is CASSARRDFNYEQYF. CDR3 bases: TGTGCCAGCAGCGCACGCCGGGACTTCAACTACGAGCAGTACTTC.

This clonotype was counted ten times or more. The chain is built from TRBV6-5 and TRBJ1-5; D is undetermined. V was clipped by 0 bases and J by 0 bases, with 6 bases between them. CDR3 length equals 15 residues. The germline CDR1 and CDR2 sequences are MNHEY and SVGAGI. The CDR3 spells CASSYSLPSNQPQHF. In nucleotides, the CDR3 is TGTGCCAGCAGTTACTCACTTCCTAGCAATCAGCCCCAGCATTTT.

This clonotype was seen many times. The rearrangement uses TRBV6-1 and TRBJ1-2; TRBD1 aligns across 7 bases. The CDR3 sequence is 13 residues long. In germline, CDR1 is MNHNS, CDR2 SASEGT. V was pared by 7 bases and J by 2 bases, with 4 bases of the junction left unmatched. In nucleotides, the CDR3 is TGTGCCAGCAAACCACAGGGGAACTATGGCTACACCTTC. It yields the protein CASKPQGNYGYTF.

In this sample, this clonotype turned up a few times. A much bigger clone sits one base away, suggesting this may be a read error. The chain is built from TRBV20-1 and TRBJ2-1; D gene uncertain. Germline-derived CDR1 and CDR2 are DFQATT and SNEGSKA (reference sequence). The CDR3 covers 14 residues. CDR3 DNA sequence: TGCAATGCCTTGAAGTCTAGCTCCTACAATGAGCAGTTCTTC. Protein sequence: CNALKSSSYNEQFF.

This sequence joins TRBV7-9 and TRBJ2-1, with D perhaps being TRBD1 or TRBD2 (5 bases each). Germline V CDR1 and CDR2: SEHNR, FQNEAQ (reference sequence). The CDR3 runs to 13 residues. The V and J ends lost 4 bases and 8 bases respectively, with 12 bases between them. In DNA form, the CDR3 reads TGTGCCAGCAGCTCGCCGGGACCCGATGAGCAGTTCTTC. The encoded protein is CASSSPGPDEQFF. The complete variable domain, with remaining parts taken from reference TRBV7-9 and TRBJ2-1, reads DTGVSQNPRHKITKRGQNVTFRCDPISEHNRLYWYRQTLGQGPEFLTYFQNEAQLEKSRLLSDRFSAERPKGSFSTLEIQRTEQGDSAMYLCASSSPGPDEQFFGPGTRLTVL.

This clonotype turned up a few times. V and J are TRBV2 and TRBJ2-2, with D uncertain. Trimming pared 8 bases from V and 9 bases from J, leaving 7 bases between. The CDR3 sequence is 10 residues long. Per germline, CDR1 SNHLY and CDR2 FYNNEI. This chain's CDR3 is CASGWRELFF. CDR3 in DNA: TGTGCCAGCGGATGGAGGGAGCTGTTTTTT.

At least ten counts were recorded for this clonotype. The chain employs TRBV20-1 and TRBJ1-2; D gene unclear. The V and J ends lost 4 bases and 8 bases respectively, with 14 bases between them. CDR1 and CDR2 from the germline V gene are DFQATT and SNEGSKA (reference sequence). The CDR3 length is 12 residues. This CDR3 reads CSATELGWGYTF. The CDR3, as DNA: TGCAGTGCTACGGAGCTTGGGTGGGGCTACACCTTC.

This clonotype was observed a few times. V is TRBV7-3 and J is TRBJ2-7; D gene ambiguous. V was shortened by 5 bases and J by 6 bases, with 20 bases between the two germline ends. The CDR3 runs 15 residues. From germline, CDR1 is SGHTA and CDR2 FQGTGA. CDR3 nucleotides: TGTGCCAGCAGCCTAGGACCTAGAGGCAAGGGCGAGCAGTACTTC. This codes for CASSLGPRGKGEQYF.

This clonotype was counted at least ten times. This chain connects TRBV5-1 to TRBJ1-4; D call uncertain. CDR1 SGHRS and CDR2 YFSETQ come from the germline V gene. This CDR3 region has 15 residues. V was cut by 4 bases and J by 5 bases, with 15 bases left in between. The CDR3 region has the DNA TGCGCCAGCAGCCCGCAGGCTGTGGGCAATGAAAAACTGTTTTTT. Residues: CASSPQAVGNEKLFF.

The rearrangement links TRBV29-1 to TRBJ2-7, with a weak D call TRBD1 (6 bases). CDR3 length: 13 residues. V lost 4 bases, J lost 0 bases, and 10 bases lay in between. CDR1 is SQVTM and CDR2 is ANQGSEA in the germline V gene. CDR3 in DNA: TGCAGCGTTGTCGTCAGGGGCTCCTACGAGCAGTACTTC. This codes for CSVVVRGSYEQYF.

The V and J genes are TRBV7-8 and TRBJ1-2, with 7 nucleotides matching TRBD1. This CDR3 is built from 14 residues. The junction had 7 bases not matched to a gene; V was cut back by 5 bases and J by 4 bases. Germline V lookup: CDR1 SGHVS, CDR2 FQNEAQ. The CDR3 bases are TGTGCCAGCAGCACCCGACAGGGTCGCTATGGCTACACCTTC. It yields the protein CASSTRQGRYGYTF. The full variable domain, in which reference TRBV7-8 and TRBJ1-2 provide the parts outside the CDR3, is GAGVSQSPRYKVAKRGQDVALRCDPISGHVSLFWYQQALGQGPEFLTYFQNEAQLDKSGLPSDRFFAERPEGSVSTLKIQRTQQEDSAVYLCASSTRQGRYGYTFGSGTRLTVV.

CDR3 in amino acids: CASSLGGSSSYNEQFF. In nucleotides, the CDR3 is TGCGCCAGCAGCTTAGGGGGTTCAAGCTCCTACAATGAGCAGTTCTTC. The chain employs TRBV5-1 and TRBJ2-1; weak D call: TRBD1 (6 bases). Trimming pared 2 bases from V and 0 bases from J, leaving 12 bases between. The CDR3 is 16 residues long. Germline lookup yields CDR1 SGHRS and CDR2 YFSETQ.

This chain connects TRBV3-1 to TRBJ2-1; D not resolved. Germline loops: CDR1 LGHDT, CDR2 YNNKEL (reference sequence). Trimming left V 3 bases short and J 9 bases short, with 6 bases between. The CDR3 sequence is 11 residues long. CDR3 in amino acids: CASSHQSEQFF. CDR3 coding DNA: TGTGCCAGCAGCCATCAGTCTGAGCAGTTCTTC.